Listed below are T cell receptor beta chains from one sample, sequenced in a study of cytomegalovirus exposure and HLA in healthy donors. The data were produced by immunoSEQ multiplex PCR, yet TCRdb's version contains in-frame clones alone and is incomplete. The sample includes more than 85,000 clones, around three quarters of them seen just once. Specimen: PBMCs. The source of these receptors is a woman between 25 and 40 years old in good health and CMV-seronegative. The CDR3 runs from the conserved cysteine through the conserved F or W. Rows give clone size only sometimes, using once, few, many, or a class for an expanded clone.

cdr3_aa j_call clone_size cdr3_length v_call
CASSYSMGSHSYEQYF - - 16 TRBV6-5
CASSLQGNTEAFF TRBJ1-1 once 13 TRBV28
CASSWPGQGAYEQYF TRBJ2-7 - 15 TRBV5-8
CASSFHRGDGPETQYF TRBJ2-5 - 16 TRBV5-8
CASSPLGGLNNEQFF TRBJ2-1 - 15 TRBV18
CASSFGQTRDEQFF TRBJ2-1 - 14 TRBV7-6
CASRTSGTENTEAFF TRBJ1-1 - 15 TRBV28
CASRTGVTGGYTF TRBJ1-2 - 13 TRBV28
CASRQGFNYGYTF TRBJ1-2 - 13 TRBV6-4
CASTLKTSRDEQYF TRBJ2-7 - 14 TRBV28
CASTVGGTVDNSPLHF TRBJ1-6 - 16 TRBV19
CASSLGHSNYGYTF TRBJ1-2 - 14 TRBV7-8
CASSYSIGQRSYEQYF TRBJ2-7 once 16 TRBV6-5
CASSVWGRVNEQYF TRBJ2-7 - 14 TRBV6-1
CASSPRQGASEAFF TRBJ1-1 - 14 TRBV27
CASSRGQGQNQPQHF TRBJ1-5 - 15 TRBV2
CASSSQVNQPQHF TRBJ1-5 - 13 TRBV28
CATSRVGGNTEAFF TRBJ1-1 - 14 TRBV15
CASSTPDRAYEQYF TRBJ2-7 - 14 TRBV6-6
CASSGEGQGHPASTEAFF TRBJ1-1 - 18 TRBV28
CASSLRRQGADTQYF TRBJ2-3 - 15 TRBV7-9
CASGRSGTGELFF TRBJ2-2 - 13 TRBV7-3
CAWSPEGDGGYTF TRBJ1-2 - 13 TRBV30
CASSQGGSYGYTF TRBJ1-2 few 13 TRBV18
CASSLLLAGRYEQYF TRBJ2-7 - 15 TRBV7-9